What follows describes a single T cell receptor beta chain. No antigen is known for it. Base quality data are lacking; no much larger clone is found one base away. This entry belongs to a study of blood T cells in healthy people across ages (dated by TCRdb to the mid-2010s). A note on the overall study: Template switching captured roughly one uniquely barcoded TCR beta cDNA molecule per two T cells in model experiments. Age-related changes in TCR beta repertoire diversity were measured in the study by deep sequencing normalized with unique cDNA molecular identifiers. Donors of different ages were randomly distributed across sequencing lanes to avoid experimental bias. Donors were grouped into four age groups: young (average roughly 17 years), middle-aged (under 40), aged (62) and long-lived (approximately 81). The study analyzed two additional independent replicas of 1 million unique cDNA reads from the same blood draw for two donors, one aged 18 to 29 and one aged 80 or older.

What the work shows at the level of the full study, not this receptor alone: The CMV infection status of donors was not known, potentially confounding age-related changes in expanded clonotypes. The percentage of naive T cells measured by flow cytometry correlated strongly with observed TCR beta diversity. Compared with the aged group, the long-lived group had more naive CD4+ T cells, fewer expanded clones and increased TCR diversity, a pattern suggesting age selection. Estimates of total diversity based on one million sequenced T cells were regarded as lower bounds and as underestimates. Observed TCR beta diversity per million T cells fell roughly linearly with age, and a significant reduction was already apparent by age about 43. Conclusive comparison of naive and antigen-experienced compartments was prevented by the profiling of bulk unsorted PBMCs.

V loses 3 bases of germline sequence and J loses 1 base, and the interval between the two ends is 13 bases. The CDR3 holds 15 amino acids from the cysteine to the phenylalanine. Left in the record is the CDR3 DNA by itself, 45 bases read in frame from the first base. The approximately 41 donors, aged about 6 to 100 years, were systemically healthy Caucasian individuals from Russia. Approximately 10 milliliters of peripheral blood were collected from each donor into EDTA-treated Vacutainer tubes. Ficoll-Paque density-gradient centrifugation was used to isolate PBMCs, with at least 7 million obtained per sample. Trizol reagent was used to extract total RNA from PBMCs, with at least 5 micrograms per sample. The percentages of naive CD45RAhigh/CD27high T cells were determined by flow cytometry on a PBMC aliquot from every donor. Libraries were built with 5' RACE. Sequencer: Illumina HiSeq 2500. A second PCR of roughly 6 to 12 cycles was performed with a sample-barcoded 5' primer and a J-beta primer mix. Each TCR beta cDNA molecule received a unique molecular identifier from a template-switch 5' adaptor carrying 12 random nucleotides. Each sample yielded at least 2.5 million CDR3-containing paired-end reads. The Mint cDNA synthesis kit, primed by a TRBC-specific oligonucleotide, was used to synthesize first-strand cDNA from all RNA. All cDNA was treated with uracil-DNA glycosylase and then went through a first 18-cycle PCR with the universal primers M1SS and BC2_uni_R. From the authors' description of their analysis: Normalization of each sample was performed by random selection of 1 million high-quality reads, each carrying a distinct molecular identifier. Instead of being binned into consensus sequences, reads that shared molecular identifiers were thrown out. MiTCR, run with a Q25 quality threshold and the strictest error-elimination algorithm, handled CDR3 identification, clonotype clustering and error correction. A nonparametric unseen species model with Euler transformation was used to estimate a lower bound on total TCR beta diversity. Using fastp at Q25 and MiXCR, TCRdb reprocessed the public reads and kept productive beta chains. Rows merge per CDR3 protein into single entries with the most common DNA and genes. TCRdb's processing, not the authors', yielded these V and J calls. The sample has about 620,000 distinct CDR3 sequences on record, approximately 21% of them singletons. Jointly, the top ten make up roughly 3.6% of the sample.

The receptor was derived from a man between 65 and 85 years old in good health. Input material: blood. The chain is assembled from TRBV12-3 or TRBV12-4 and TRBJ2-7, with TRBD1 as a weak D call on 5 bases. The DNA sequence follows: TGTGCCAGCAGTTTCCAGGGCTCACCTTCCTACGAGCAGTACTTC. It translates as CASSFQGSPSYEQYF.